This T cell receptor beta chain originates from a study of early T cells in non-severe SARS-CoV-2 infection. Whole-study context: Chains were not paired, and sequencing was done on bulk RNA from unsorted whole blood.

There are many counts of this clonotype. The antigen is unknown. This CDR3 contains 17 residues. The V gene's germline CDR1 is LGHNA and CDR2 YSLEER. The J segment lost 4 bases and the V segment lost 0 bases, leaving 8 bases of the junction unmatched. The protocol attached unique molecular identifiers to individual cDNA molecules. TCRdb passed the 5' RACE reads through MiXCR, listing each CDR3 protein once. The top ten clones hold roughly 7.7% of a sample with about 22,000 distinct CDR3 sequences, more than 3.5% of them seen once. Notes on the study in general: Using VDJdb, the matching emphasized anti-spike CD8 responses while missing private and CD4 specificities.

The clonotype originates from an adult who was a healthcare worker with PCR-confirmed SARS-CoV-2 infection or an uninfected control (not recorded which). The V gene is TRBV4-3, the J gene TRBJ2-1, with 8 bases that match TRBD2. Material for sequencing was whole blood. In nucleotides, the CDR3 is TGCGCCAGCAGCCAAGATCGGGCCGGGGGGGGATACAATGAGCAGTTCTTC. It codes for CASSQDRAGGGYNEQFF.